The rows below give T cell receptor beta chains drawn from one sample of a study of response to subunit inactivated influenza vaccine. TCRdb re-called the RT-PCR reads through MiXCR, storing one row per CDR3 protein. The repertoire holds 750,000 to 850,000 distinct CDR3 sequences, around a sixth seen once, with approximately 11% in the top ten. Material: PBMCs from blood, obtained more than 4 days after vaccination. All receptors derive from a man aged 45-65 years who received an inactivated influenza vaccine. Each CDR3 is given with its conserved first and last residue. Each record gives: D gene, clone size, J gene, V gene, CDR3 protein, CDR3 DNA. A D gene is named only where the DNA matches it firmly. Part of the rows lack a size; the others show once, few, many or a class for expanded clones.

>TRBD1|-|TRBJ2-7|TRBV7-9
CASSLLSGTGDREQYF
TGTGCCAGCAGCCTCCTCTCCGGGACAGGGGATCGGGAGCAGTACTTC
>TRBD1|few|TRBJ1-6|TRBV5-1
CASSLDRGGNSPLHF
TGCGCCAGCAGCCTGGACAGGGGAGGTAATTCACCCCTCCACTTT
>-|-|TRBJ2-1|TRBV20-1
CSARTFGVSYNEQFF
TGCAGTGCTAGAACGTTCGGGGTTTCCTACAATGAGCAGTTCTTC
>-|-|TRBJ1-5|TRBV29-1
CSVEYFENGPQHF
TGCAGCGTTGAGTATTTCGAGAATGGGCCCCAGCATTTT
>TRBD1|few|TRBJ1-1|TRBV7-2
CASSTAGTGFNTEAFF
TGTGCCAGCAGCACAGCCGGGACAGGTTTTAACACTGAAGCTTTCTTT
>TRBD1|few|TRBJ2-2|TRBV5-1
CASSSMGQGRTNTGELFF
TGCGCCAGCAGCTCAATGGGACAGGGGCGTACGAACACCGGGGAGCTGTTTTTT
>-|few|TRBJ1-1|TRBV10-3
CAIRSPGKNTEAFF
TGTGCCATCAGGAGCCCAGGGAAGAACACTGAAGCTTTCTTT
>-|-|TRBJ2-5|TRBV5-8
CASSSRHRLGGTQYF
TGTGCCAGCAGCTCCAGGCACAGGCTAGGGGGGACCCAGTACTTC
>TRBD1|-|TRBJ2-5|TRBV28
CASSLGQGRRTQYF
TGTGCCAGCAGCCTGGGACAGGGAAGGAGGACCCAGTACTTC
>-|-|TRBJ1-6|TRBV27
CASSLFQGSPLHF
TGTGCCAGCAGTTTATTTCAGGGATCACCCCTCCACTTT
>-|-|TRBJ1-2|TRBV11-2
CASSYRPPDMGAGGYTF
TGTGCCAGCAGCTATCGCCCTCCCGACATGGGCGCGGGGGGCTACACCTTC
>TRBD2|-|TRBJ2-7|TRBV5-5
CASSLRLAGGPQLYEQYF
TGTGCCAGCAGCTTGAGACTAGCGGGAGGGCCGCAACTCTACGAGCAGTACTTC
>-|few|TRBJ1-5|TRBV12-3/TRBV12-4
CASSLRYSNQPQHF
TGTGCCAGCAGTTTAAGATATAGCAATCAGCCCCAGCATTTT
>-|few|TRBJ2-7|TRBV12-3/TRBV12-4
CASSLALSGYEQYF
TGTGCCAGCAGTTTAGCGCTAAGTGGGTACGAGCAGTACTTC
>-|-|TRBJ1-4|TRBV6-1
CASSRERNEKLFF
TGTGCCAGCAGTCGCGAACGAAATGAAAAACTGTTTTTT
>TRBD1|-|TRBJ2-5|TRBV5-6
CASSKSSRAGGQETQYF
TGTGCCAGCAGCAAATCCTCGAGGGCAGGGGGACAAGAGACCCAGTACTTC
>-|many|TRBJ2-3|TRBV24-1
CATMRDGDTQYF
TGTGCCACCATGCGGGACGGGGATACGCAGTATTTT
>-|few|TRBJ2-3|TRBV5-1
CASSLAGSGSTDTQYF
TGCGCCAGCAGCTTGGCCGGGTCAGGAAGCACAGATACGCAGTATTTT
>-|-|TRBJ1-5|TRBV20-1
CSAVTGTSVRPQHF
TGCAGTGCTGTTACCGGGACTAGCGTACGGCCCCAGCATTTT
>-|-|TRBJ1-1|TRBV10-3
CAISERLEGTEAFF
TGTGCCATCAGTGAAAGGCTTGAGGGCACTGAAGCTTTCTTT
>-|-|TRBJ2-5|TRBV12-3/TRBV12-4
CASTRGHPRETQYF
TGTGCCAGCACCAGAGGACATCCGAGGGAGACCCAGTACTTC
>-|few|TRBJ2-3|TRBV20-1
CSARYLVTDTQYF
TGCAGTGCTAGGTATCTAGTCACAGATACGCAGTATTTT
>-|-|TRBJ2-7|TRBV5-1
CASSPGGGDYEQYF
TGCGCCAGCAGCCCCGGTGGGGGAGACTACGAGCAGTACTTC
>TRBD2|few|TRBJ2-1|TRBV12-3/TRBV12-4
CATKNSGGALDEQFF
TGTGCCACCAAAAATAGCGGGGGGGCCTTGGATGAGCAGTTCTTC
>TRBD2|-|TRBJ2-1|TRBV11-1
CASRRYRVGASGDYNEQFF
TGTGCCAGCAGGAGATACAGGGTCGGGGCTAGCGGGGACTACAATGAGCAGTTCTTC
>TRBD2|few|TRBJ2-3|TRBV2
CATIRARLAGRDTQYF
TGTGCCACCATACGCGCGCGGCTAGCGGGGCGGGACACGCAGTATTTT
>TRBD1|-|TRBJ1-2|TRBV4-3
CASSPDRGQYYGYTF
TGCGCCAGCAGCCCCGACAGGGGGCAATACTATGGCTACACCTTC
>-|few|TRBJ1-1|TRBV28
CASRPGQNTEAFF
TGTGCCAGCAGGCCGGGACAGAACACTGAAGCTTTCTTT
>TRBD2|-|TRBJ2-1|TRBV2
CASSTGLAGGPSYNEQFF
TGTGCCAGCAGCACCGGACTAGCGGGAGGGCCATCCTACAATGAGCAGTTCTTC
>-|-|TRBJ2-1|TRBV5-1
CASSLVPGTVSSYNEQFF
TGCGCCAGCAGCTTGGTCCCCGGGACCGTGAGCTCCTACAATGAGCAGTTCTTC
>-|many|TRBJ1-4|TRBV12-3/TRBV12-4
CASSFGSGRNEKLFF
TGTGCCAGCAGTTTCGGGTCGGGCAGGAATGAAAAACTGTTTTTT
>-|once|TRBJ2-7|TRBV29-1
CSVAEGWDEQYF
TGCAGCGTTGCAGAGGGGTGGGACGAGCAGTACTTC
>TRBD1|-|TRBJ1-1|TRBV12-3/TRBV12-4
CASSKRQGVMNTEAFF
TGTGCCAGCAGTAAGAGACAGGGGGTTATGAACACTGAAGCTTTCTTT
>TRBD2|-|TRBJ2-7|TRBV20-1
CSARSTSGISYEQYF
TGCAGTGCTAGGTCAACTAGCGGCATCTCCTACGAGCAGTACTTC
>-|many|TRBJ1-1|TRBV2
CASSEARTANTEAFF
TGTGCCAGCAGTGAAGCGCGCACAGCGAACACTGAAGCTTTCTTT
>-|few|TRBJ2-5|TRBV2
CASGIRLQETQYF
TGTGCCAGCGGAATCAGGTTACAAGAGACCCAGTACTTC
>TRBD2|-|TRBJ2-2|TRBV12-3/TRBV12-4
CASSLGLAGVVTGELFF
TGTGCCAGCAGTTTGGGACTAGCGGGGGTAGTTACCGGGGAGCTGTTTTTT
>-|-|TRBJ1-5|TRBV15
CATSRVRQSEPQHF
TGTGCCACCAGCAGAGTTCGACAGTCAGAGCCCCAGCATTTT
>-|few|TRBJ2-7|TRBV4-3
CASSPRWSSSYEQYF
TGCGCCAGCAGCCCCCGTTGGTCGAGCTCCTACGAGCAGTACTTC
>TRBD2|few|TRBJ2-3|TRBV20-1
CSARDPLAGGITDTQYF
TGCAGTGCTAGAGATCCTCTAGCGGGGGGCATTACAGATACGCAGTATTTT
>-|few|TRBJ2-4|TRBV20-1
CSAPQAGVAKNIQYF
TGCAGTGCTCCTCAGGCGGGCGTAGCCAAAAACATTCAGTACTTC
>-|few|TRBJ2-7|TRBV4-2
CASSLDRRGSFYEQYF
TGTGCCAGCAGCCTCGATAGGAGGGGAAGTTTCTACGAGCAGTACTTC
>TRBD1|-|TRBJ2-5|TRBV20-1
CSARGGGTGVETQYF
TGCAGTGCTAGAGGAGGTGGGACAGGGGTAGAGACCCAGTACTTC
>TRBD2|-|TRBJ2-3|TRBV4-2
CASRRTSGYTDTQYF
TGTGCCAGCAGACGTACTAGCGGATACACAGATACGCAGTATTTT
>-|-|TRBJ2-3|TRBV7-2
CASSLEFAVPDTQYF
TGTGCCAGCAGTCTAGAGTTTGCTGTACCAGATACGCAGTATTTT
>TRBD2|few|TRBJ2-7|TRBV4-1
CASSQDGVAGNYEQYF
TGCGCCAGCAGCCAAGATGGAGTAGCGGGGAACTACGAGCAGTACTTC
>-|few|TRBJ1-2|TRBV7-7
CASSPALGDNYGYTF
TGTGCTAGCAGCCCGGCGTTGGGGGATAACTATGGCTACACCTTC
>TRBD1|-|TRBJ2-2|TRBV28
CASSTGDTGWDTGELFF
TGTGCCAGCAGTACAGGGGATACGGGATGGGACACCGGGGAGCTGTTTTTT
>TRBD2|-|TRBJ2-5|TRBV20-1
CSARDASGNAAQYF
TGCAGTGCTAGAGATGCTAGCGGGAATGCGGCCCAGTACTTC
>TRBD2|few|TRBJ2-3|TRBV7-2
CASTLLAGASDTQYF
TGTGCCAGCACTCTTCTAGCGGGAGCCTCAGATACGCAGTATTTT
>-|-|TRBJ2-2|TRBV20-1
CSARVAGSESGELFF
TGCAGTGCTAGAGTGGCAGGGAGTGAATCCGGGGAGCTGTTTTTT
>-|few|TRBJ2-6|TRBV12-3/TRBV12-4
CASSYTASGANVLTF
TGTGCCAGCAGTTATACAGCCTCTGGGGCCAACGTCCTGACTTTC
>TRBD2|-|TRBJ2-1|TRBV7-6
CASSLGTSGVGEQFF
TGTGCCAGCAGCTTAGGGACTAGCGGGGTGGGTGAGCAGTTCTTC
>-|-|TRBJ2-1|TRBV29-1
CIVHDTYNEQFF
TGCATCGTCCATGACACCTACAATGAGCAGTTCTTC
>TRBD2|many|TRBJ2-1|TRBV7-2
CASSVPGLVYNEQFF
TGTGCCAGCAGCGTGCCGGGACTAGTCTACAATGAGCAGTTCTTC